This passage covers 23 T cell receptor beta chains from one sample sequenced in a study of cytomegalovirus exposure and HLA in healthy donors. The PCR ran on 60 Vbeta and 13 Jbeta primers. The table came from immunoSEQ multiplex PCR; TCRdb's copy has only in-frame clones and leaves some out. The repertoire consists of 160,000 or so clones, with around 80% occurring once and the leading ten covering 4.3%. What was sequenced was PBMCs. These receptor sequences come from a man in his forties in good health and CMV-seronegative.

The chain employs TRBV5-8 and TRBJ2-1; TRBD2 matches at 9 bases. The CDR3 extends over 15 amino acids. The ends lost 0 bases at V and 8 bases at J; junction bases unmatched: 6. Looked up from germline, CDR1 is SGHTS and CDR2 is YDEGEE. CDR3: CASSLGTSVMYEQFF. In nucleotides, the CDR3 is TGTGCCAGCAGCTTGGGGACTAGCGTTATGTATGAGCAGTTCTTC.

This chain joins TRBV15 and TRBJ2-3; D might be TRBD2 (6 bases). V lost 5 bases to trimming and J lost 9 bases, with 21 bases between them. This CDR3 region has 15 residues. Germline-derived CDR1 and CDR2 are LNHNV and YYDKDF (reference sequence). CDR3 bases: TGTGCCACCAGCGTACTCCCGGGACTTCCCTTGACGCAGTATTTT. Translated, it gives CATSVLPGLPLTQYF.

This clone was detected only once. The chain uses TRBV7-2 and TRBJ2-7; 10 nucleotides align to TRBD1. After removal of 2 bases from V and 6 bases from J, the junction contained 7 bases not matched to a gene. In germline, CDR1 is SGHTA, CDR2 FQGNSA. This CDR3 is built from 15 residues. The CDR3 is CASSLLGDRGAEQYF. CDR3 DNA sequence: TGTGCCAGCAGCTTATTGGGGGACAGGGGTGCCGAGCAGTACTTC.

This clone was seen a few times. The rearrangement joins TRBV7-2 to TRBJ1-6; no firm D call. CDR3 size: 19 residues. V was pared by 0 bases and J by 2 bases, with 17 bases between. Germline CDR1 is SGHTA and CDR2 is FQGNSA. CDR3 region: CASSLAGIGGLTYNSPLHF. The CDR3 DNA sequence: TGTGCCAGCAGCTTAGCGGGCATCGGAGGGCTAACCTATAATTCACCCCTCCACTTT.

The chain has TRBV7-3 and TRBJ2-5; 7 bases are a match to TRBD1. Germline assignment: CDR1 SGHTA and CDR2 FQGTGA. The J segment lost 4 bases and the V segment lost 2 bases, leaving 1 base of the junction unmatched. There are 13 residues in the CDR3. CDR3 nucleotide sequence: TGTGCCAGCAGCTTAGGGACAGCAGAGACCCAGTACTTC. Its translation: CASSLGTAETQYF.

The J gene is TRBJ2-7, the V gene TRBV11-2, with 7 bases matching TRBD1. Germline V gene lookup returns CDR1 SGHAT and CDR2 FQNNGV. The junction had 5 bases not matched to a gene; V was cut back by 4 bases and J by 2 bases. The CDR3 length is 14 residues. Here the CDR3 reads CASSSWDRAYEQYF. The CDR3 region has the DNA TGTGCCAGCAGCTCCTGGGACAGAGCCTACGAGCAGTACTTC.

This clone was seen only a few times. CDR3: CASSFTGIPRETQYF. The CDR3, as DNA: TGTGCCAGCAGCTTTACCGGGATCCCGCGGGAGACCCAGTACTTC. The chain recombines TRBV7-2 with TRBJ2-5; D might be TRBD2 (5 bases). Deletions cut 3 bases from V and 5 bases from J, with 16 bases between. Germline CDR1 and CDR2: SGHTA and FQGNSA. CDR3 length equals 15 residues.

The chain recombines TRBV5-1 with TRBJ1-2; 8 nucleotides agree with TRBD1. The J segment lost 4 bases and the V segment lost 4 bases, leaving 9 bases of the junction unmatched. The germline V gene has CDR1 SGHRS and CDR2 YFSETQ. The length of the CDR3 is 15 residues. The CDR3 spells CASSPTRGQGYGYTF. The CDR3 nucleotides are TGCGCCAGCAGCCCTACCAGGGGGCAAGGCTATGGCTACACCTTC.

The rearrangement uses TRBV18 and TRBJ2-5; 7 bases match TRBD1. Per germline, CDR1 KGHSH and CDR2 LQKENI. The CDR3 has 14 amino acids. The trim removed 2 bases at V and 6 bases at J, leaving 6 bases unmatched. The CDR3 is CASSPGQVRQTQYF. DNA for the CDR3: TGTGCCAGCTCACCAGGACAGGTCAGGCAGACCCAGTACTTC.

V usage is TRBV15 and J usage is TRBJ1-2; TRBD1 aligns across 8 bases. Germline lookup yields CDR1 LNHNV and CDR2 YYDKDF (reference sequence). This CDR3 spans 15 amino acids. Trimming at V came to 0 bases and at J to 4 bases, leaving 4 bases not matched to a gene. CDR3 nucleotide sequence: TGTGCCACCAGCAGAGACCTGGGGACAGGCTATGGCTACACCTTC. This sequence encodes CATSRDLGTGYGYTF. The full variable domain, with the rest looked up from reference TRBV15 and TRBJ1-2, is DAMVIQNPRYQVTQFGKPVTLSCSQTLNHNVMYWYQQKSSQAPKLLFHYYDKDFNNEADTPDNFQSRRPNTSFCFLDIRSPGLGDTAMYLCATSRDLGTGYGYTFGSGTRLTVV.

The rearrangement joins TRBV19 to TRBJ2-7; TRBD2 is a possible D gene (6 bases). The CDR3 consists of 12 residues. Germline V gene data show CDR1 as LNHDA and CDR2 as SQIVND (reference sequence). V was clipped by 10 bases and J by 0 bases, with 10 bases between them. DNA for the CDR3: TGTGCCACCACCGGGAGCTCCTACGAGCAGTACTTC. Protein product: CATTGSSYEQYF.

This clone was seen a single time. The V and J genes are TRBV14 and TRBJ2-1; 12 bases agree with TRBD2. CDR1 SGHDN and CDR2 FVKESK come from the germline V gene. J gave up 8 bases and V 6 bases, and 5 bases lay outside the gene matches. This CDR3 contains 14 residues. The CDR3 protein is CASRRTSGDDEQFF. The CDR3 nucleotides read TGTGCCAGCAGACGGACTAGCGGGGATGATGAGCAGTTCTTC.

This sequence joins TRBV6-6 and TRBJ2-3, with 7 positions matching TRBD2. CDR3 size: 13 residues. Per the germline V gene, CDR1 is MNHNY and CDR2 is SVGAGI (reference sequence). The junction had 3 bases not matched to a gene; V was cut back by 5 bases and J by 4 bases. CDR3 DNA sequence: TGTGCCAGCAGTGGCGGGGGTGCAGATACGCAGTATTTT. Translation: CASSGGGADTQYF.

This chain joins TRBV2 and TRBJ2-1; 12 positions match TRBD2. Germline loops: CDR1 SNHLY, CDR2 FYNNEI. The CDR3 sequence is 21 residues long. The trim removed 8 bases at V and 1 base at J, leaving 21 bases unmatched. The CDR3 nucleotides are TGTGCCAGCGGGTCCTGGGGGCCCAGACTAGCGGGGGATAAATCCTACAATGAGCAGTTCTTC. The encoded protein is CASGSWGPRLAGDKSYNEQFF.

The chain recombines TRBV5-4 with TRBJ1-1; 11 bases fit TRBD1. Per germline, CDR1 SGHNT and CDR2 YYREEE (reference sequence). This CDR3 is built from 17 residues. The V and J ends lost 4 bases and 0 bases, in that order; junction bases with no gene match: 8. The CDR3 coding sequence is TGTGCCAGCAGCCGGACAGGGACAGGGGGAATGAACACTGAAGCTTTCTTT. Translated: CASSRTGTGGMNTEAFF.

The chain carries TRBV10-3 and TRBJ2-7; 7 nucleotides align to TRBD2. V lost 4 bases and J lost 5; bases outside the gene matches: 5. This CDR3 comprises 13 residues. Per the germline V gene, CDR1 is ENHRY and CDR2 is SYGVKD. This chain's CDR3 is CAISGAGSHEQYF. CDR3 DNA sequence: TGTGCCATCAGTGGAGCGGGGTCCCACGAGCAGTACTTC.

V usage is TRBV5-1 and J usage is TRBJ2-1, with 10 positions matching TRBD2. The CDR3 spans 15 residues. Germline V gives CDR1 SGHRS, CDR2 YFSETQ. The J segment lost 6 bases and the V segment lost 1 base, leaving 4 bases of the junction unmatched. This CDR3 reads CASSLSGGALNEQFF. For the CDR3, the DNA is TGCGCCAGCAGCTTGAGCGGGGGGGCCCTCAATGAGCAGTTCTTC.

This clone came up a few times. The gene calls are TRBV6-1 and TRBJ2-7; 8 positions match TRBD2. The CDR3 spans 15 residues. From germline, CDR1 is MNHNS and CDR2 SASEGT. J was trimmed by 2 bases and V by 5 bases; bases with no gene match: 8. The CDR3 DNA follows: TGTGCCAGCAGTACCACGGGAGGGGGTCCCTACGAGCAGTACTTC. Its protein is CASSTTGGGPYEQYF.

The rearrangement joins TRBV11-2 to TRBJ2-7; TRBD2 matches at 7 bases. V lost 5 bases to trimming and J lost 4 bases; unmatched junction nucleotides: 14. The CDR3 totals 16 residues. CDR1 is SGHAT, CDR2 FQNNGV, per germline. DNA of the CDR3: TGTGCCAGCAGCCTCTCCGGGACCGGGAGGTGGTACGAGCAGTACTTC. The encoded protein is CASSLSGTGRWYEQYF.

The chain combines TRBV6-1 with TRBJ1-4; 9 nucleotides match TRBD1. The V gene's germline CDR1 is MNHNS and CDR2 SASEGT. The CDR3 runs to 15 residues. Trimming took 8 bases from V and 2 from J; bases not matched to a gene: 6. CDR3 loop: CASRTGGLTNEKLFF. CDR3 sequence (DNA): TGTGCCAGCCGAACAGGGGGCCTGACTAATGAAAAACTGTTTTTT.

J is TRBJ2-7 and V is TRBV6-6, with 8 bases fitting TRBD1. The ends lost 4 bases at V and 5 bases at J; junction bases unmatched: 4. There are 13 residues in the CDR3. Germline V CDR1 and CDR2: MNHNY, SVGAGI (reference sequence). The CDR3 protein is CASSSTGGDEQYF. CDR3 DNA: TGTGCCAGCAGTTCCACAGGGGGTGACGAGCAGTACTTC.

This chain joins TRBV19 and TRBJ2-3; weak D call: TRBD1 (6 bases). Trimming shortened V by 1 base and J by 0 bases, and 11 bases separated the two germline ends. Per germline, CDR1 LNHDA and CDR2 SQIVND (reference sequence). The CDR3 runs to 16 residues. This CDR3 is CASSIGWQGSTDTQYF. The CDR3, as DNA: TGTGCCAGTAGTATAGGTTGGCAGGGGAGCACAGATACGCAGTATTTT.

V usage is TRBV9 and J usage is TRBJ2-5; D may be TRBD2 (7 bases). Trimming left V 4 bases short and J 11 bases short, with 15 bases between. The CDR3 loop spans 12 amino acids. In germline, CDR1 is SGDLS, CDR2 YYNGEE. For the CDR3, the DNA is TGTGCCAGCAGCCCCCAAGGGGGGGAGCAGTACTTC. It specifies CASSPQGGEQYF.